This T cell receptor (beta chain) was identified during a study of T cell responses to AZD1222 COVID-19 vaccine (dated by TCRdb to the early 2020s). Regarding the complete study: AZD1222 recipients given second doses at about 4 weeks or at about 12 weeks were pooled, since spike-specific TCR depth and breadth were not found to differ between the two schedules. A total of 240 or so trial participants underwent TCR sequencing, of whom approximately 200 had received two doses of AZD1222 and some 25 had received two doses of the MenACWY control vaccine. Trial participants were enrolled into age subgroups of 18-55, 56-69 and 70-plus years, which contained about 150, 27 and 61 TCR-sequenced participants, respectively.

Study-wide conclusions, independent of this receptor: Reportedly, almost half of the unique spike-specific TCRs recognized epitopes lying outside the regions that are mutated in the B.1.351 and B.1.1.7 variants. A significant rise in spike-specific TCR breadth and depth was observed after two AZD1222 doses relative to day 0 and relative to MenACWY recipients. The 56-69-year group was small, and its depth increase did not reach significance, likely because of low power. Conclusions about previously exposed vaccinees are limited, since just a handful of AZD1222 recipients were seropositive for SARS-CoV-2 at baseline. Vaccine-associated CD4 TCRs spanned the whole spike protein, with dominant responses in regions 160-218 and 743-854. No day 14 peak-response samples were available, so repertoires were characterized only after the peak T cell response. Most participants were white British and females outnumbered males, and the authors suggested that clonal diversity may have been underestimated.

The junction shows trimming of 3 bases on V and 3 bases on J, plus 15 bases between the germline ends. The germline V gene gives CDR1 as KGHSH and CDR2 as LQKENI. Inclusive of the bounding cysteine and phenylalanine, the CDR3 is 15 residues long. This entry keeps only the CDR3 DNA: 45 bases, framed from base 1. This specimen's time point label, per the study, means: baseline before first vaccination. Vaccinee samples came from UK trials COV001 and COV002, including a single-blind randomized controlled phase 2/3 trial of AZD1222 (ChAdOx1 nCoV-19) in healthy adults. For TCRbeta chain sequencing, PBMC samples were collected from trial participants at day 0 and at day 28 after the second dose. Points on this clone: Its recognized antigen is unknown. Within one base of it there is no much larger clone, and no base qualities were kept.

The CDR3 regions of human TCRbeta chains were subjected to immunosequencing. Regarding the original processing steps: TCRs in the repertoires were matched against a reference library of SARS-CoV-2-specific TCRs that had been generated with the MIRA antigen-specificity platform. Breadth was defined as the fraction of unique TCRs that were SARS-CoV-2-associated, and depth was defined as the fraction of total T cells that were SARS-CoV-2-associated. Using the MIRA data, each spike-specific TCR was mapped to the spike region that the TCR reacts to and placed in a CD4 or CD8 class. Log10-transformed breadth and depth values were compared by one-way ANOVA with Sidak's multiple comparisons tests. In its TCRdb copy, this immuneACCESS table keeps in-frame sequences only and misses some clones. Where compared with another copy, unresolved V genes explain less than half of these, and the others have no known cause. The V and J calls and clone size were taken over from that table, and D and trimming were inferred from the DNA. The sample contains some 150,000 clones, approximately 90% of them found a single time. In total, the top ten clones hold approximately 1.8% of the sample.

The receptor's source is an adult in good health. Sequenced material: peripheral blood, taken on day 0 of AZD1222 vaccination. Here the chain combines TRBV18 and TRBJ2-7, with a weak D call of TRBD2 (5 bases match). The CDR3 protein is CASSPASGLLYEQYF. The DNA reads TGTGCCAGCTCACCCGCCAGCGGCCTCCTCTACGAGCAGTACTTC.